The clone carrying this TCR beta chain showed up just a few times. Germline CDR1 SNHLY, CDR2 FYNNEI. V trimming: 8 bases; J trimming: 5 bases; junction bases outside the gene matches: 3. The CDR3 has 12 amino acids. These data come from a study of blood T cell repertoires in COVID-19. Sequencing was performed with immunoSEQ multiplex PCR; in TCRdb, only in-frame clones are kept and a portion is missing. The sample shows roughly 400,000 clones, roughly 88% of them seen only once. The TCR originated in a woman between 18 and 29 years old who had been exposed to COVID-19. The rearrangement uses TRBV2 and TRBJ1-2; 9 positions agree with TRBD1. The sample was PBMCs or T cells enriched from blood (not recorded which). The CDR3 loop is CASPDRGYGYTF. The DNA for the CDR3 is TGTGCCAGCCCGGACAGGGGATATGGCTACACCTTC.